This T cell receptor (beta chain) was sequenced for a study of T cell responses to AZD1222 COVID-19 vaccine. CDR1 and CDR2 from the germline V gene are SGHRS and YFSETQ. This CDR3 is 15 amino acids long. V gave up 2 bases and J gave up 3 bases, with 14 bases separating them. Measured with immunoSEQ multiplex PCR; TCRdb has only the in-frame clones, and not every one. The table includes some 70,000 clones, 80% detected once. The chain has TRBV5-1 and TRBJ1-1, with D possibly matching TRBD1 (6 bases). This receptor was identified in an adult who received the AZD1222 COVID-19 vaccine. Sequenced material: peripheral blood, taken 28 days after the second AZD1222 dose. CDR3 amino acids: CASSFSGELDTEAFF. As DNA, the CDR3 is TGCGCCAGCAGCTTTTCAGGGGAATTGGACACTGAAGCTTTCTTT.